This TCR beta chain was sequenced during a study of shared clonotypes between healthy human individuals. Genomic DNA from each subset was divided evenly over several immunoSEQ plates. In the authors' methods: ImmunoSEQ yielded junction-only sequences lacking quality scores, so filtering differed. TCRdb's table, derived via immunoSEQ multiplex PCR, lists solely in-frame clones and lacks some. V and J calls and clone size come straight from that table; D and trimming were deduced from the DNA. The sample consists of about 520,000 clones, around 73% of them appearing once. CDR1 and CDR2 (germline): SGDLS, YYNGEE. V was pared by 4 bases and J by 2 bases, with 5 bases of the junction left unmatched. This CDR3 comprises 15 residues.

The chain is built from TRBV9 and TRBJ1-2; 10 bases are shared with TRBD1. The receptor was derived from a woman in her forties in good health. Some clones in this sample may be carry-over from other donors' samples. Sequenced sample: PBMCs. As DNA, the CDR3 is TGTGCCAGCAGCTTCCGGGACAGGGGAAACTATGGCTACACCTTC. Protein: CASSFRDRGNYGYTF.